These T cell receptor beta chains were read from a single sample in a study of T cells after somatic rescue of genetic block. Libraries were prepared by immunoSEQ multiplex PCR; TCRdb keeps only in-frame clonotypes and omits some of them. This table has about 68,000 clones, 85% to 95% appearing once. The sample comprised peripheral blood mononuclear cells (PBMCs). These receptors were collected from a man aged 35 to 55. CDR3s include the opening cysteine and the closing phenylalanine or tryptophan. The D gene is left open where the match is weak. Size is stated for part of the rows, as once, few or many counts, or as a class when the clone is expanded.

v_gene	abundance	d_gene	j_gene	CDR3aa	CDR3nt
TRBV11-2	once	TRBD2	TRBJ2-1	CASSLAGGAGEQFF	TGTGCCAGCAGCTTAGCGGGGGGGGCCGGTGAGCAGTTCTTC
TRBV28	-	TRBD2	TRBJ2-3	CASSTPWTSGTSTDTQYF	TGTGCCAGCAGTACCCCCTGGACTAGCGGGACTAGCACAGATACGCAGTATTTT
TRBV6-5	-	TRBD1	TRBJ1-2	CASRRITGEHGYTF	TGTGCCAGCCGACGAATCACAGGGGAACATGGCTACACCTTC
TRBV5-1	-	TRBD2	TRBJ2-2	CASSPLAGDTGELFF	TGCGCCAGCAGCCCGTTAGCGGGGGATACCGGGGAGCTGTTTTTT
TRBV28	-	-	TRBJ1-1	CASSFGGSAEAFF	TGTGCCAGCAGTTTTGGGGGCTCGGCTGAAGCTTTCTTT
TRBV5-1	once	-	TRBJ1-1	CASSRSTGAAGDEAFF	TGCGCCAGCAGCCGCTCAACCGGGGCAGCAGGGGATGAAGCTTTCTTT
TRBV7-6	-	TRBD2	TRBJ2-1	CASSLDGRAYNEQFF	TGTGCCAGCAGCTTGGACGGGAGGGCGTACAATGAGCAGTTCTTC
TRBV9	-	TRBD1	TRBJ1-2	CASSASNPGGRGYTF	TGTGCCAGCAGCGCTTCCAACCCAGGGGGACGTGGCTACACCTTC
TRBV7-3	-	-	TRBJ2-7	CASSLEGIYSYEQYF	TGTGCCAGCAGCTTAGAGGGGATTTACTCCTACGAGCAGTACTTC
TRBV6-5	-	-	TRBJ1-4	CASSYTQGWEKLFF	TGTGCCAGCAGTTACACTCAGGGGTGGGAAAAACTGTTTTTT
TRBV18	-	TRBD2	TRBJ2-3	CASRSGASTDTQYF	TGTGCCAGCCGTAGCGGGGCAAGCACAGATACGCAGTATTTT
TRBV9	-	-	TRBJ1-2	CASSSQTRGGYTF	TGTGCCAGCAGCTCTCAAACCAGGGGCGGCTACACCTTC
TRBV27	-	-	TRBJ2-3	CAAAGQPTTDTQYF	TGTGCCGCGGCGGGACAGCCTACCACAGATACGCAGTATTTT
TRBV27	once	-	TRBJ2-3	CASSVSGLYRTDTQYF	TGTGCCAGCAGCGTATCGGGGCTATATCGAACAGATACGCAGTATTTT
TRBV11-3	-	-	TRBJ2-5	CASSPSTGRMEETQYF	TGTGCCAGCAGCCCATCCACCGGGAGAATGGAAGAGACCCAGTACTTC
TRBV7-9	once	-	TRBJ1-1	CASSRRGSAEAFF	TGTGCCAGCAGCAGAAGAGGGAGCGCTGAAGCTTTCTTT
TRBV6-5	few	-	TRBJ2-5	CASRTPGAGETQYF	TGTGCCAGCAGAACCCCCGGGGCCGGTGAGACCCAGTACTTC
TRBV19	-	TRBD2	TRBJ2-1	CASSIASGRGNEQFF	TGTGCCAGTAGTATAGCTAGCGGGAGAGGAAATGAGCAGTTCTTC
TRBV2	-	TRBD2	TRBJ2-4	CASSEAGLAGTKNIQYF	TGTGCCAGCAGTGAAGCGGGACTAGCGGGGACCAAAAACATTCAGTACTTC
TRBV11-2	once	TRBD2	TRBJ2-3	CASSRRVAGVLDTQYF	TGTGCCAGCAGCCGTCGAGTAGCGGGAGTATTAGATACGCAGTATTTT
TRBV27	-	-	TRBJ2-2	CASSTGYANTGELFF	TGTGCCAGCAGCACAGGATACGCGAACACCGGGGAGCTGTTTTTT
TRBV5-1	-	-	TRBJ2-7	CASSPLSGAYEQYF	TGCGCCAGCAGCCCGCTCTCGGGAGCGTACGAGCAGTACTTC
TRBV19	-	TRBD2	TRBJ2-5	CASSIRAGVTQYF	TGTGCCAGTAGTATCAGAGCGGGAGTTACCCAGTACTTC
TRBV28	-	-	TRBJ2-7	CASSLPQSYEQYF	TGTGCCAGCAGTTTACCCCAGTCATACGAGCAGTACTTC
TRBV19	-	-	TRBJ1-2	CASSMFGRFVGTAYGYTF	TGTGCCAGTAGTATGTTCGGTCGTTTTGTTGGGACGGCATATGGCTACACCTTC
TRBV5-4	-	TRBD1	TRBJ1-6	CASSLGTGVSPLHF	TGTGCCAGCAGCTTGGGGACAGGGGTCTCACCCCTCCACTTT
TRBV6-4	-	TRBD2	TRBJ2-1	CASSDSGGRPNEQFF	TGTGCCAGCAGTGACTCCGGCGGGAGGCCGAATGAGCAGTTCTTC
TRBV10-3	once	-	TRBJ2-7	CAISEGTVWEQYF	TGTGCCATCAGTGAGGGGACCGTATGGGAGCAGTACTTC
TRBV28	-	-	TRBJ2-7	CASSFQGPYEQYF	TGTGCCAGCAGTTTCCAGGGACCCTACGAGCAGTACTTC
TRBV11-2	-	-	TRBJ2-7	CASRSGVLKSYEQYF	TGTGCCAGCAGGTCCGGGGTTTTAAAATCCTACGAGCAGTACTTC
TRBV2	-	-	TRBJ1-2	CASSEALTRGYGYTF	TGTGCCAGCAGTGAAGCGCTTACGAGGGGCTATGGCTACACCTTC
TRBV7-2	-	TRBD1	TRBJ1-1	CASSPDRTGGGTEAFF	TGTGCCAGCAGCCCGGATCGGACAGGGGGGGGGACTGAAGCTTTCTTT
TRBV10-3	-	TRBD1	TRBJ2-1	CAIRRQGPYNEQFF	TGTGCCATCAGAAGACAGGGGCCCTACAATGAGCAGTTCTTC
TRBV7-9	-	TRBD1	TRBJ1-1	CASSPLEGQGATEAFF	TGTGCCAGCAGCCCCTTAGAGGGACAGGGGGCGACTGAAGCTTTCTTT
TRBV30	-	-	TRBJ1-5	CAWRSRVPGGNQPQHF	TGTGCCTGGAGGAGTAGGGTCCCGGGGGGCAATCAGCCCCAGCATTTT
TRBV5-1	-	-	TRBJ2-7	CASSPDTALAYF	TGCGCCAGCAGCCCGGATACAGCTTTGGCGTACTTC
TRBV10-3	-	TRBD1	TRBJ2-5	CAISEMDREEETQYF	TGTGCCATCAGTGAAATGGACAGGGAGGAGGAGACCCAGTACTTC
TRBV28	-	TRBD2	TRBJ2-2	CASSLVAGVRWTGELFF	TGTGCCAGCAGTTTGGTAGCGGGAGTACGTTGGACCGGGGAGCTGTTTTTT
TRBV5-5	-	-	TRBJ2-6	CASSFSEGANVLTF	TGTGCCAGCAGCTTCAGCGAGGGGGCCAACGTCCTGACTTTC